One and the same sample provided the 5 T cell receptor beta chains below, sequenced in a study of blood T cell repertoires in COVID-19. Libraries were prepared by immunoSEQ multiplex PCR; TCRdb keeps only in-frame clonotypes and omits some of them. The sample comprises over 200,000 clones, approximately 84% of which are singletons, and roughly 7% rests with the top ten. Sequencing was done on a sample of peripheral blood. Source of these receptors: an elderly woman with COVID-19, enrolled during active disease.

This rearrangement joins TRBV27 to TRBJ1-1; 7 bases agree with TRBD1. The CDR3 spans 13 residues. The germline gives CDR1 MNHEY, CDR2 SMNVEV (reference sequence). V shed 4 bases and J 8 bases; nucleotides not matched to a gene: 7. The DNA of the CDR3 is TGTGCCAGCAGTTCGGCCTCAGGGGGAGAAGCTTTCTTT. Translated: CASSSASGGEAFF.

This rearrangement joins TRBV6-1 to TRBJ1-1, with a weak D call TRBD1 (5 bases). There are 16 residues in the CDR3. V lost 2 bases, J lost 3 bases, and 16 bases lay in between. CDR1 MNHNS and CDR2 SASEGT come from the germline V gene. The CDR3 DNA follows: TGTGCCAGCAGTGAACTGGCAGGGAGGCTATACACTGAAGCTTTCTTT. Amino acid sequence: CASSELAGRLYTEAFF.

V and J are TRBV19 and TRBJ1-2, with D possibly TRBD1 on 5 matching bases. CDR1 is LNHDA and CDR2 is SQIVND in the germline V gene (reference sequence). Trimming removed 7 bases from V and 4 bases from J, with 13 bases in between. This CDR3 has 13 residues. This CDR3 reads CASTETAIYGYTF. The CDR3 coding sequence is TGTGCCAGTACAGAGACAGCCATCTATGGCTACACCTTC.

The J gene is TRBJ2-2, the V gene TRBV3-1 (or the pseudogene TRBV3-2); 7 positions match TRBD1. CDR1 and CDR2 (germline): LGHDT, YNNKEL (reference sequence). V was pared by 0 bases and J by 7 bases, with 2 bases of the junction left unmatched. The CDR3 consists of 14 residues. CDR3 bases: TGTGCCAGCAGCCAAGAAGGGGGCCTCGGGGAGCTGTTTTTT. Protein product: CASSQEGGLGELFF.

The gene calls are TRBV2 and TRBJ2-7; 7 bases line up with TRBD2. This CDR3 region has 13 residues. With 6 bases clipped from V and 6 bases from J, the junction kept 8 bases outside the gene matches. The germline gives CDR1 SNHLY, CDR2 FYNNEI. CDR3 loop: CASRRGSQGEQYF. The CDR3 DNA is TGTGCCAGCAGGCGGGGGAGCCAAGGCGAGCAGTACTTC.